One and the same sample provided the 27 T cell receptor beta chains below, sequenced in a study of cytomegalovirus exposure and HLA in healthy donors. Use of 60 Vbeta and 13 Jbeta primers characterized the PCR. Assay: immunoSEQ multiplex PCR; the TCRdb copy retains only in-frame clones and omits some. The data contain about 190,000 clones, over 70% of them singletons. The sequenced sample consisted of PBMCs. Receptors were obtained from a middle-aged man in good health and CMV-seronegative.

J is TRBJ2-1 and V is TRBV9; D unresolved. Germline CDR1 reads SGDLS; CDR2 reads YYNGEE. V shed 3 bases and J shed 5 bases, with 3 bases lying between them. This CDR3 comprises 11 residues. CDR3 sequence reads: CASSADNEQFF. The CDR3 coding sequence is TGTGCCAGCAGCGCGGACAATGAGCAGTTCTTC.

The CDR3 coding sequence is TGTGCCAGCAGCCAAACACGGGACAGAGTACACGAGCAGTACTTC. Amino acid sequence: CASSQTRDRVHEQYF. The chain is built from TRBV4-2 and TRBJ2-7, with 7 bases lining up with TRBD1. V was clipped by 2 bases and J by 5 bases; unmatched bases: 9. Germline V gene lookup returns CDR1 LGHNA and CDR2 YNFKEQ. The CDR3 length is 15 residues.

V usage is TRBV7-8 and J usage is TRBJ2-5; a possible D gene is TRBD2 (8 bases). With 5 bases removed from V and 5 bases from J, the gap between germline ends came to 21 bases. CDR3 length: 16 residues. Germline loops: CDR1 SGHVS, CDR2 FQNEAQ. CDR3 protein: CASSPAGGGGVETQYF. The CDR3, as DNA: TGTGCCAGCAGCCCCGCGGGGGGAGGGGGCGTCGAGACCCAGTACTTC.

This chain connects TRBV5-1 to TRBJ2-1; TRBD1 matches 7 bases. After removal of 4 bases from V and 0 bases from J, the junction contained 4 bases not matched to a gene. This CDR3 is built from 15 residues. CDR1 is SGHRS, CDR2 YFSETQ, per germline. The CDR3 DNA reads as TGCGCCAGCAGCCCGGACAGGAGCTCCTACAATGAGCAGTTCTTC. Translated: CASSPDRSSYNEQFF. Full variable domain (remainder filled in from reference TRBV5-1 and TRBJ2-1): KAGVTQTPRYLIKTRGQQVTLSCSPISGHRSVSWYQQTPGQGLQFLFEYFSETQRNKGNFPGRFSGRQFSNSRSEMNVSTLELGDSALYLCASSPDRSSYNEQFFGPGTRLTVL.

This clone appeared once. The rearrangement joins TRBV12-5 to TRBJ2-3; 13 nucleotides align to TRBD2. V lost 0 bases and J lost 4; bases outside the gene matches: 10. CDR1 is LGHNT, CDR2 FRNRAP, per germline. This CDR3 is built from 19 residues. The CDR3 spells CASGLVKLLAGGRADTQYF. CDR3 DNA: TGTGCTAGTGGTTTGGTAAAGTTACTAGCGGGGGGGAGGGCAGATACGCAGTATTTT.

V usage is TRBV4-3 and J usage is TRBJ2-1; 9 nucleotides line up with TRBD2. The CDR3 contains 15 residues. Germline CDR1 LGHNA, CDR2 YSLEER. Trimming took 3 bases from V and 6 from J; bases not matched to a gene: 6. This CDR3 is CASSQEAAGGNEQFF. CDR3 nucleotide sequence: TGCGCCAGCAGCCAGGAAGCAGCGGGGGGCAATGAGCAGTTCTTC.

This clone was observed a few times. J is TRBJ1-5 and V is TRBV5-1; TRBD1 is a possible D gene (5 bases). The CDR3 has 14 residues. The germline CDR1 and CDR2 sequences are SGHRS and YFSETQ. The V end was cut by 0 bases, the J end by 5 bases, with 9 bases between. The DNA for the CDR3 is TGCGCCAGCAGCTTGGAAGGAGGGGATCAGCCCCAGCATTTT. This sequence encodes CASSLEGGDQPQHF.

The rearrangement joins TRBV29-1 to TRBJ1-1; no reliable D call. Trimming took 7 bases from V and 6 from J, leaving 15 bases between them. The length of the CDR3 is 12 residues. Germline V lookup: CDR1 SQVTM, CDR2 ANQGSEA. DNA of the CDR3: TGCAGCGCACAGTTGGTCAAGGCTGAAGCTTTCTTT. The encoded protein is CSAQLVKAEAFF. Together with reference TRBV29-1 and TRBJ1-1, the CDR3 gives the full variable domain: SAVISQKPSRDICQRGTSLTIQCQVDSQVTMMFWYRQQPGQSLTLIATANQGSEATYESGFVIDKFPISRPNLTFSTLTVSNMSPEDSSIYLCSAQLVKAEAFFGQGTRLTVV.

As to this clone: Within the sample, other DNA sequences also encode this same CDR3. V usage is TRBV18 and J usage is TRBJ2-7, with D maybe TRBD2 (6 bases). Germline assignment: CDR1 KGHSH and CDR2 LQKENI. This CDR3 contains 15 residues. Trimming stripped 2 bases from V and 2 bases from J, with 13 bases between. Written as DNA, the CDR3 is TGTGCCAGCTCACCAGGGACTGCTCTCACCTACGAGCAGTACTTC. It yields the protein CASSPGTALTYEQYF. The whole variable domain, remainder taken from reference TRBV18 and TRBJ2-7, is NAGVMQNPRHLVRRRGQEARLRCSPMKGHSHVYWYRQLPEEGLKFMVYLQKENIIDESGMPKERFSAEFPKEGPSILRIQQVVRGDSAAYFCASSPGTALTYEQYFGPGTRLTVT.

The V gene is TRBV30, the J gene TRBJ2-7; tentatively, D is TRBD1 (5 bases). The CDR3 consists of 13 residues. From germline, CDR1 is GTSNPN and CDR2 SVGIG (reference sequence). V was clipped by 3 bases and J by 3 bases, with 12 bases between them. The CDR3 DNA reads TGTGCCTGGAGGCAGGGAAAAAGCTACGAGCAGTACTTC. Translating gives CAWRQGKSYEQYF. Full variable domain (remainder filled in from reference TRBV30 and TRBJ2-7): SQTIHQWPATLVQPVGSPLSLECTVEGTSNPNLYWYRQAAGRGLQLLFYSVGIGQISSEVPQNLSASRPQDRQFILSSKKLLLSDSGFYLCAWRQGKSYEQYFGPGTRLTVT.

V and J are TRBV25-1 and TRBJ2-2, with 9 bases lining up with TRBD1. With V trimmed by 9 bases and J by 3 bases, 5 bases remained unmatched. The CDR3 totals 14 residues. Germline V gene sequence: CDR1 MGHDK, CDR2 SYGVNS. The CDR3 coding sequence is TGTGCCAGTGGGGACAGGGCGGACACCGGGGAGCTGTTTTTT. It is translated as CASGDRADTGELFF. Based on the CDR3 plus reference TRBV25-1 and TRBJ2-2, the full variable domain is EADIYQTPRYLVIGTGKKITLECSQTMGHDKMYWYQQDPGMELHLIHYSYGVNSTEKGDLSSESTVSRIRTEHFPLTLESARPSHTSQYLCASGDRADTGELFFGEGSRLTVL.

Written as DNA, the CDR3 is TGTGCCAGCAGCCAATCTGGACAGGGCTACGAGCAGTACTTC. This encodes CASSQSGQGYEQYF. V is TRBV6-4 and J is TRBJ2-7, with TRBD1 matching 8 bases. V was clipped by 6 bases and J by 3 bases; unmatched bases: 7. The germline gives CDR1 MRHNA, CDR2 SNTAGT. This CDR3 has 14 amino acids.

The CDR3: CAIGQDRGTEAFF. The DNA for the CDR3 is TGTGCCATCGGGCAAGACAGGGGGACTGAAGCTTTCTTT. The chain joins TRBV10-3 to TRBJ1-1; 9 bases are shared with TRBD1. The ends lost 8 bases at V and 5 bases at J; junction bases unmatched: 6. The CDR3 spans 13 residues. Germline-derived CDR1 and CDR2 are ENHRY and SYGVKD.

CDR3 residues: CAITRAGAGTMGYTF. CDR3 DNA: TGTGCCATCACCCGAGCGGGAGCAGGGACTATGGGCTACACCTTC. The V call is TRBV10-3, the J call TRBJ1-2; D perhaps matches TRBD1 (5 bases). The CDR3 is 15 amino acids. From germline, CDR1 is ENHRY and CDR2 SYGVKD. The V end was cut by 7 bases, the J end by 8 bases, with 23 bases between.

The genes are TRBV14 and TRBJ2-1; TRBD1 matches 7 bases. With V trimmed by 4 bases and J by 8 bases, 8 bases remained unmatched. Germline CDR1 is SGHDN and CDR2 is FVKESK. The CDR3 has 14 amino acids. CDR3 sequence reads: CASSPRQGHHEQFF. For the CDR3, the DNA is TGTGCCAGCAGCCCTCGACAGGGTCACCATGAGCAGTTCTTC.

The V call is TRBV6-5, the J call TRBJ1-4; 9 nucleotides agree with TRBD1. CDR1 and CDR2 (germline): MNHEY, SVGAGI. After removal of 4 bases from V and 7 bases from J, the junction contained 7 bases not matched to a gene. This CDR3 has 15 residues. The CDR3 DNA is TGTGCCAGCAGTTCTTACAGGGGGCTTGGTGAAAAACTGTTTTTT. Protein sequence: CASSSYRGLGEKLFF.

This clone was seen a single time. CDR3 region: CASSLGRDPQYF. The CDR3 coding sequence is TGTGCCAGCAGCTTAGGGAGGGATCCGCAGTATTTT. The rearrangement uses TRBV7-2 and TRBJ2-3; possibly TRBD2 for D (6 bases). The CDR3 runs to 12 residues. The germline V and J ends were trimmed by 1 base and 10 bases, with 9 bases remaining between them. CDR1 is SGHTA, CDR2 FQGNSA, per germline. Based on the CDR3 plus reference TRBV7-2 and TRBJ2-3, the full variable domain is GAGVSQSPSNKVTEKGKDVELRCDPISGHTALYWYRQSLGQGLEFLIYFQGNSAPDKSGLPSDRFSAERTGGSVSTLTIQRTQQEDSAVYLCASSLGRDPQYFGPGTRLTVL.

This clone was seen only a few times. The chain uses TRBV4-3 and TRBJ1-2; 7 bases line up with TRBD1. Germline V gene sequence: CDR1 LGHNA, CDR2 YSLEER. The CDR3 is 17 residues long. Trimming at V came to 0 bases and at J to 3 bases, leaving 10 bases not matched to a gene. CDR3 sequence (DNA): TGCGCCAGCAGCCAAGAATTTAGGGGGCTAGGTGACTATGGCTACACCTTC. Amino acids: CASSQEFRGLGDYGYTF.

V gene TRBV19 combines with J gene TRBJ1-2; 7 nucleotides match TRBD1. The CDR3 length is 14 residues. Germline values: CDR1 LNHDA, CDR2 SQIVND (reference sequence). The V gene end was trimmed by 5 bases and the J gene end by 6 bases; junction bases not matched to a gene: 9. In nucleotides, the CDR3 is TGTGCCAGTAGTTCAACCCGACAGGGAAATGGCTACACCTTC. This translates into CASSSTRQGNGYTF.

The CDR3 DNA is TGTGCCTGGAGTAACCGGGTTAAGGCAACTGAAGCTTTCTTT. It specifies CAWSNRVKATEAFF. The chain links TRBV30 to TRBJ1-1; D not resolved. Germline CDR1 is GTSNPN and CDR2 is SVGIG (reference sequence). The V end was cut by 2 bases, the J end by 5 bases, with 15 bases between. CDR3 length: 14 residues. Based on the CDR3 plus reference TRBV30 and TRBJ1-1, the full variable domain is SQTIHQWPATLVQPVGSPLSLECTVEGTSNPNLYWYRQAAGRGLQLLFYSVGIGQISSEVPQNLSASRPQDRQFILSSKKLLLSDSGFYLCAWSNRVKATEAFFGQGTRLTVV.

This chain links TRBV2 with TRBJ2-7; TRBD1 agrees at 7 bases. V lost 8 bases to trimming and J lost 5 bases; unmatched junction nucleotides: 9. Per the germline V gene, CDR1 is SNHLY and CDR2 is FYNNEI. This CDR3 is 13 amino acids long. This CDR3 is CASGTVGANEQYF. CDR3 sequence (DNA): TGTGCCAGCGGGACAGTGGGGGCGAACGAGCAGTACTTC.

J is TRBJ1-4 and V is TRBV4-3; TRBD1 matches at 11 bases. This CDR3 contains 15 residues. After removal of 3 bases from V and 6 bases from J, the junction contained 3 bases not matched to a gene. From germline, CDR1 is LGHNA and CDR2 YSLEER. The CDR3 sequence: CASSQGQGDDEKLFF. The CDR3 region has the DNA TGCGCCAGCAGCCAGGGACAGGGGGATGATGAAAAACTGTTTTTT.

This clone was counted between two and nine times. The chain has TRBV4-1 and TRBJ2-7, with TRBD1 matching over 7 bases. The CDR3 consists of 14 residues. Unmatched junction bases numbered 5, after V lost 5 bases and J lost 1 base. Germline V lookup: CDR1 MGHRA, CDR2 YSYEKL. CDR3 sequence (DNA): TGCGCCAGCAGCGAAAGGACAGGATCCTACGAGCAGTACTTC. Its protein is CASSERTGSYEQYF.

This chain uses TRBV7-2 with TRBJ2-7; 8 bases map to TRBD1. In germline, CDR1 is SGHTA, CDR2 FQGNSA. J gave up 4 bases and V 3 bases, and 5 bases lay outside the gene matches. The CDR3 covers 14 residues. This CDR3 is CASSLWDRSYEQYF. As DNA, the CDR3 is TGTGCCAGCAGCTTGTGGGACAGGAGTTACGAGCAGTACTTC.

The chain joins TRBV7-8 to TRBJ2-2, with D hard to call. Germline loops: CDR1 SGHVS, CDR2 FQNEAQ. The V and J ends lost 2 bases and 1 base respectively, with 8 bases between them. The CDR3 consists of 15 residues. This chain's CDR3 is CASSLRPGNTGELFF. The CDR3 bases are TGTGCCAGCAGCTTACGCCCGGGGAACACCGGGGAGCTGTTTTTT.

The gene calls are TRBV19 and TRBJ1-4; 10 positions agree with TRBD1. This CDR3 has 17 amino acids. V was clipped by 4 bases and J by 8 bases; unmatched bases: 13. In germline, CDR1 is LNHDA, CDR2 SQIVND (reference sequence). This CDR3 is CASSTEAGDRGREKLFF. The CDR3 nucleotides are TGTGCCAGTAGTACAGAGGCAGGGGACAGGGGTCGCGAAAAACTGTTTTTT.

The chain employs TRBV9 and TRBJ2-7; TRBD1 is a possible D gene (5 bases). The CDR3 contains 13 residues. V lost 4 bases and J 4 bases, leaving 12 bases between the germline ends. The V gene's germline CDR1 is SGDLS and CDR2 YYNGEE. CDR3 bases: TGTGCCAGCAGCCCGACAGAGGCTTACGAGCAGTACTTC. It specifies CASSPTEAYEQYF.